The next 26 T cell receptor beta chains were all read from a single sample in a study of Ad26.COV2.S vaccination and SARS-CoV-2 variants. The protocol was immunoSEQ multiplex PCR, while the TCRdb copy is restricted to in-frame clones and leaves out a portion. The sample yields some 370,000 clones, 83% seen once. Treatment specified: roughly 20 received Ad26.COV2.S at low or high dose, single or two shots; about 5 received placebo; per-sample allocation not given. Collection of samples fell on day 63 after the first vaccine or placebo injection. The sequencing here drew on peripheral blood, taken in a trial of Ad26.COV2.S vaccine versus placebo. These receptors were taken from a person aged 18-65 years who received the Ad26.COV2.S COVID-19 vaccine or a placebo.

The V and J genes are TRBV19 and TRBJ1-1; maybe TRBD1 (5 bases). From germline, CDR1 is LNHDA and CDR2 SQIVND (reference sequence). There are 12 residues in the CDR3. V was pared by 10 bases and J by 6 bases, with 15 bases between. CDR3 sequence: CATRAGLAEAFF. In DNA form, the CDR3 reads TGTGCCACTAGGGCAGGGCTCGCTGAAGCTTTCTTT.

This clone has a single count. The chain joins TRBV3-1 (or the pseudogene TRBV3-2) to TRBJ1-2; 12 bases map to TRBD1. Per the germline V gene, CDR1 is LGHDT and CDR2 is YNNKEL (reference sequence). The length of the CDR3 is 20 residues. V dropped 5 bases and J dropped 2; count of bases not matched to a gene: 18. The CDR3 DNA reads as TGTGCCAGCAGCAAAGGGAGACCGGGACAGGGGGCACCAACAAACTATGGCTACACCTTC. Translating it yields CASSKGRPGQGAPTNYGYTF.

The chain employs TRBV9 and TRBJ1-1, with a possible D match to TRBD1 (5 bases). Germline V gene sequence: CDR1 SGDLS, CDR2 YYNGEE. The CDR3 is made up of 14 amino acids. Trimming shortened V by 6 bases and J by 0 bases, and 12 bases separated the two germline ends. CDR3: CASNRGKVNTEAFF. The CDR3 coding sequence is TGTGCCAGCAATCGGGGGAAGGTGAACACTGAAGCTTTCTTT.

This chain uses TRBV3-1 (or the pseudogene TRBV3-2) with TRBJ2-3; D is possibly TRBD2 (6 bases). Germline V gene sequence: CDR1 LGHDT, CDR2 YNNKEL (reference sequence). Trimming removed 7 bases at V and 4 bases at J, with 18 bases between. CDR3 length: 15 amino acids. In nucleotides, the CDR3 is TGTGCCAGCACCCCAAATATCGGGAGCTCAGATACGCAGTATTTT. It encodes CASTPNIGSSDTQYF.

The V and J genes are TRBV25-1 and TRBJ1-5, with a possible D match to TRBD1 (5 bases). CDR3 size: 13 residues. Looked up from germline, CDR1 is MGHDK and CDR2 is SYGVNS. Trimming pared 2 bases from V and 11 bases from J, leaving 13 bases between. This CDR3 is CASSERGSKAQHF. Here the CDR3 DNA reads TGTGCCAGCAGTGAACGGGGCAGTAAAGCCCAGCATTTT. The whole variable domain, remainder taken from reference TRBV25-1 and TRBJ1-5, is EADIYQTPRYLVIGTGKKITLECSQTMGHDKMYWYQQDPGMELHLIHYSYGVNSTEKGDLSSESTVSRIRTEHFPLTLESARPSHTSQYLCASSERGSKAQHFGDGTRLSIL.

The chain links TRBV5-6 to TRBJ2-7; D may be TRBD2 (5 bases). In germline, CDR1 is SGHDT, CDR2 YYEEEE. The CDR3 runs 15 residues. Between the trimmed V and J ends, which lost 3 bases and 3 bases, there was a span of 16 bases. In DNA, the CDR3 is TGTGCCAGCAGCTCCCCCCGGCTAGCAGACTACGAGCAGTACTTC. Protein: CASSSPRLADYEQYF.

This clone has just one count. In DNA form, the CDR3 reads TGTGCCAGCAGCACTCTCGGGGGTACGCAGTATTTT. Amino acid sequence: CASSTLGGTQYF. This chain links TRBV6-4 with TRBJ2-3; tentative D call: TRBD2 (6 bases). Trimming removed 6 bases at V and 8 bases at J, with 12 bases between. This CDR3 has 12 residues. CDR1 and CDR2 from the germline V gene are MRHNA and SNTAGT.

The chain has TRBV30 and TRBJ1-5; D remains unclear. V dropped 2 bases and J dropped 0 bases, with 20 bases sitting between them. This CDR3 comprises 18 residues. Per germline, CDR1 GTSNPN and CDR2 SVGIG (reference sequence). CDR3 DNA sequence: TGTGCCTGGAGTCTACCCCGACCGGGCCCTAGTAGCAATCAGCCCCAGCATTTT. Protein product: CAWSLPRPGPSSNQPQHF.

The chain has TRBV4-2 and TRBJ1-2; no firm D call. The germline gives CDR1 LGHNA, CDR2 YNFKEQ. The ends were cut back, 0 bases at V and 1 base at J, with 12 bases in the middle. The length of the CDR3 is 16 residues. Here the CDR3 reads CASSQDERVGNYGYTF. The CDR3 region has the DNA TGTGCCAGCAGCCAAGACGAGCGGGTCGGTAACTATGGCTACACCTTC.

This clone was observed a handful of times. J is TRBJ2-2 and V is TRBV7-2; 11 nucleotides align to TRBD2. Germline CDR1 SGHTA, CDR2 FQGNSA. The trim removed 4 bases at V and 6 bases at J, leaving 1 base unmatched. CDR3 size: 14 residues. CDR3 loop: CASSSLAGAGELFF. CDR3 DNA: TGTGCCAGCAGCTCACTAGCGGGGGCCGGGGAGCTGTTTTTT.

The chain joins TRBV6-6 to TRBJ1-4; TRBD1 is a possible D gene (5 bases). CDR3 length: 14 residues. Germline values: CDR1 MNHNY, CDR2 SVGAGI (reference sequence). Trimming removed 7 bases at V and 8 bases at J, with 17 bases between. CDR3 bases: TGTGCCAGCAACTACCGGGGGGTAGGGGAAAAACTGTTTTTT. This translates into CASNYRGVGEKLFF.

The V and J genes are TRBV3-1 (or the pseudogene TRBV3-2) and TRBJ2-6; D gene uncertain. V was trimmed by 1 base and J by 2 bases, leaving 3 bases between them. The CDR3 is 14 amino acids. Germline V gene sequence: CDR1 LGHDT, CDR2 YNNKEL (reference sequence). The CDR3 here is CASSQGAGANVLTF. For the CDR3, the DNA is TGTGCCAGCAGCCAAGGGGCTGGGGCCAACGTCCTGACTTTC.

The V and J genes are TRBV7-8 and TRBJ2-7; D could derive from TRBD1 or TRBD2 (6 bases each). This CDR3 comprises 15 residues. Per germline, CDR1 SGHVS and CDR2 FQNEAQ. Deletions cut 2 bases from V and 2 bases from J, with 13 bases between. CDR3 region: CASSLLWGAPYEQYF. In nucleotides, the CDR3 is TGTGCCAGCAGCTTACTTTGGGGGGCTCCCTACGAGCAGTACTTC.

The CDR3 region has the DNA TGTGCCAGTAGTTCGAGGTCTTTGAACACTGAAGCTTTCTTT. It specifies CASSSRSLNTEAFF. The chain is built from TRBV19 and TRBJ1-1; D gene uncertain. The germline CDR1 and CDR2 sequences are LNHDA and SQIVND (reference sequence). The CDR3 covers 14 residues. V was pared by 5 bases and J by 0 bases, with 10 bases between.

This clone was counted many times. V gene TRBV7-2 combines with J gene TRBJ2-3; no reliable D call. The CDR3 consists of 11 residues. V was clipped by 4 bases and J by 6 bases, with 5 bases between them. Germline V CDR1 and CDR2: SGHTA, FQGNSA. The CDR3 DNA is TGTGCCAGCAGCTACCGGGATACGCAGTATTTT. Residues: CASSYRDTQYF.

V and J are TRBV18 and TRBJ1-2, with 9 bases aligning to TRBD1. Per germline, CDR1 KGHSH and CDR2 LQKENI. CDR3 length equals 15 residues. The ends lost 6 bases at V and 1 base at J; junction bases unmatched: 6. The CDR3 region is CASSLQGAHNYGYTF. In nucleotides, the CDR3 is TGTGCCAGCTCCCTACAGGGGGCCCATAACTATGGCTACACCTTC.

The table lists this clone with a count of one. This chain uses TRBV2 with TRBJ2-7; D is tentatively TRBD1 or TRBD2 (5 bases each). There are 15 residues in the CDR3. Between the trimmed V and J ends, which lost 2 bases and 4 bases, there was a span of 15 bases. Germline CDR1 and CDR2: SNHLY and FYNNEI. Here the CDR3 reads CASSESSGPPYEQYF. The CDR3 nucleotides read TGTGCCAGCAGTGAATCGTCGGGACCCCCTTACGAGCAGTACTTC.

This clone was counted only a few times. The chain employs TRBV2 and TRBJ1-2; no definite D call. Germline CDR1 SNHLY, CDR2 FYNNEI. CDR3 length: 10 residues. CDR3 in DNA: TGTGCGCGGGAGTCCCCTGGCTACACCTTC. Its protein product is CARESPGYTF.

The V and J genes are TRBV11-2 and TRBJ2-3; D possibly corresponds to TRBD2 (6 bases). The CDR3 has 15 residues. The germline V gene encodes CDR1 SGHAT and CDR2 FQNNGV. V was shortened by 4 bases and J by 2 bases, with 13 bases between the two germline ends. CDR3 DNA: TGTGCCAGCAGCTCCTCTCTAGCGCCCACAGATACGCAGTATTTT. Its protein product is CASSSSLAPTDTQYF.

The gene calls are TRBV11-2 and TRBJ2-1; the match to TRBD2 covers 11 bases. Germline-derived CDR1 and CDR2 are SGHAT and FQNNGV. V shed 5 bases, J shed 7 bases, and the junction held 13 bases outside the gene matches. The CDR3 is made up of 17 amino acids. The CDR3 DNA follows: TGTGCCAGCAGCGAATCTCCGGGACTAGCGGCTGGGAATGAGCAGTTCTTC. Translating gives CASSESPGLAAGNEQFF.

The chain combines TRBV30 with TRBJ2-1; 10 bases line up with TRBD2. Germline V CDR1 and CDR2: GTSNPN, SVGIG (reference sequence). Trimming at V came to 4 bases and at J to 2 bases, leaving 2 bases not matched to a gene. CDR3 length equals 14 residues. The CDR3 sequence: CAWKREGAYNEQFF. The CDR3, as DNA: TGTGCCTGGAAGCGGGAGGGGGCCTACAATGAGCAGTTCTTC.

The chain employs TRBV29-1 and TRBJ2-7; TRBD1 matches at 11 bases. V lost 8 bases and J lost 4; bases outside the gene matches: 4. This CDR3 region has 12 residues. Germline-derived CDR1 and CDR2 are SQVTM and ANQGSEA. The CDR3 DNA follows: TGCAGCTTCCGGGACAGGGGGTACGAGCAGTACTTC. It is translated as CSFRDRGYEQYF.

The rearrangement joins TRBV6-5 to TRBJ1-4; D remains ambiguous. V was pared by 2 bases and J by 11 bases, with 12 bases between. This CDR3 comprises 13 residues. CDR1 MNHEY and CDR2 SVGAGI come from the germline V gene. DNA of the CDR3: TGTGCCAGCAGTTACGACGTCAGAAAGAAACTGTTTTTT. Its translation is CASSYDVRKKLFF.

The J gene is TRBJ2-1, the V gene TRBV9; D is perhaps TRBD2 (7 bases). The CDR3 loop spans 16 amino acids. CDR1 and CDR2 (germline): SGDLS, YYNGEE. Trimming removed 3 bases from V and 4 bases from J, with 17 bases in between. CDR3 amino acids: CASSAGRGGRYNEQFF. CDR3 nucleotides: TGTGCCAGCAGCGCCGGGCGCGGGGGCCGGTACAATGAGCAGTTCTTC.

The CDR3 sequence: CASSYSGLLGGYTF. Written as DNA, the CDR3 is TGTGCCAGCAGTTATTCCGGACTCTTGGGTGGCTACACCTTC. V gene TRBV6-2 or TRBV6-3 combines with J gene TRBJ1-2, with D hard to call. The CDR3 has 14 residues. Trimming left V 3 bases short and J 7 bases short, with 15 bases between. Germline loops: CDR1 MNHEY, CDR2 SVGEGT.

This sequence joins TRBV13 and TRBJ2-7; 7 positions agree with TRBD1. This CDR3 has 13 residues. Germline lookup yields CDR1 PRHDT and CDR2 FYEKMQ (reference sequence). Trimming cost V 7 bases and J 3 bases; bases outside gene matches: 6. Written as DNA, the CDR3 is TGTGCCAGCACCACGGGACAGAACTACGAGCAGTACTTC. It specifies CASTTGQNYEQYF.